Below, 12 T cell receptor beta chains from the same sample are listed, as sequenced in a study of early T cells in non-severe SARS-CoV-2 infection. TCRdb used MiXCR to reprocess the 5' RACE reads, holding one entry per CDR3 protein. The sample carries over 30,000 distinct CDR3 sequences, 5.4% recorded once. The sequencing used whole blood, collected at baseline. These receptors came from an adult who was a healthcare worker with PCR-confirmed SARS-CoV-2 infection or an uninfected control (not recorded which).

The V gene is TRBV2, the J gene TRBJ2-7, with D possibly being TRBD2 (5 bases). Germline values: CDR1 SNHLY, CDR2 FYNNEI. V lost 2 bases and J lost 6, with 17 bases in between. This CDR3 has 15 residues. The CDR3 reads CASSESLRGFSEQYF. The CDR3 nucleotides are TGTGCCAGCAGTGAATCTCTTCGGGGATTCTCCGAGCAGTACTTC.

By frequency in the sample, this clonotype is medium-sized (0.01 to 0.1%). V usage is TRBV2 and J usage is TRBJ1-1, with a possible D match to TRBD1 (6 bases). The CDR3 is 15 residues long. V was clipped by 8 bases and J by 4 bases, with 20 bases between them. Germline loops: CDR1 SNHLY, CDR2 FYNNEI. The CDR3 loop reads CASFQGGGYGTEAFF. The CDR3, as DNA: TGTGCCAGCTTTCAGGGAGGGGGTTATGGCACTGAAGCTTTCTTT.

This clonotype was picked up many times. This chain links TRBV11-2 with TRBJ2-3; no clear D. V lost 1 base, J lost 2 bases, and 13 bases lay in between. The germline CDR1 and CDR2 sequences are SGHAT and FQNNGV. The CDR3 sequence is 16 residues long. The CDR3 is CASSLGWYRATDTQYF. The CDR3 DNA follows: TGTGCCAGCAGCTTAGGGTGGTACAGAGCCACAGATACGCAGTATTTT. Complete variable domain (other parts from reference TRBV11-2 and TRBJ2-3): EAGVAQSPRYKIIEKRQSVAFWCNPISGHATLYWYQQILGQGPKLLIQFQNNGVVDDSQLPKDRFSAERLKGVDSTLKIQPAKLEDSAVYLCASSLGWYRATDTQYFGPGTRLTVL.

The table lists this clonotype with many counts. V is TRBV20-1 and J is TRBJ2-7, with D perhaps assigned TRBD1 or TRBD2 (5 bases each). V dropped 5 bases and J dropped 4 bases, with 15 bases sitting between them. The germline V gene has CDR1 DFQATT and CDR2 SNEGSKA (reference sequence). This CDR3 has 13 amino acids. The CDR3, as DNA: TGCAGTGCTCGATGGGACCGGTGGTACGAGCAGTACTTC. Its protein product is CSARWDRWYEQYF.

The sample holds many counts of this clonotype. The chain links TRBV20-1 to TRBJ1-2; 9 nucleotides match TRBD1. V was pared by 5 bases and J by 4 bases, with 2 bases of the junction left unmatched. The CDR3 is made up of 12 amino acids. Germline V gene lookup returns CDR1 DFQATT and CDR2 SNEGSKA (reference sequence). The CDR3 spells CSAGQGTYGYTF. CDR3 coding DNA: TGCAGTGCTGGACAGGGGACCTATGGCTACACCTTC.

Points on this clonotype: A much larger clone lies one base from this, so it may be a read error. CDR3 DNA: TGTGCCAACAGCCCTACGGGAGATACGCAGTATTTT. Translated: CANSPTGDTQYF. The V and J genes are TRBV7-2 and TRBJ2-3; D unresolved. CDR3 size: 12 residues. Germline loops: CDR1 SGHTA, CDR2 FQGNSA.

This clonotype showed up many times. The DNA of the CDR3 is TGTGCCAGCAGCCCAGGATTGGCGGGAGCCTACCAAGAGACCCAGTACTTC. As protein: CASSPGLAGAYQETQYF. This sequence joins TRBV9 and TRBJ2-5, with 7 nucleotides matching TRBD2. This CDR3 is 17 amino acids long. Germline lookup yields CDR1 SGDLS and CDR2 YYNGEE. V lost 4 bases to trimming and J lost 0 bases; unmatched junction nucleotides: 12.

This clonotype appeared many times. The J gene is TRBJ2-1, the V gene TRBV7-8; 11 positions agree with TRBD2. Trimming at V came to 1 base and at J to 9 bases, leaving 5 bases not matched to a gene. The CDR3 is made up of 15 amino acids. Germline V lookup: CDR1 SGHVS, CDR2 FQNEAQ. CDR3: CASSLVSGRAGEQFF. CDR3 sequence (DNA): TGTGCCAGCAGCTTAGTTAGCGGGAGGGCGGGTGAGCAGTTCTTC.

The chain is built from TRBV5-1 and TRBJ1-6; no firm D call. The CDR3 totals 15 residues. The germline V gene encodes CDR1 SGHRS and CDR2 YFSETQ. V lost 0 bases and J 8 bases, leaving 12 bases between the germline ends. The CDR3 nucleotides are TGCGCCAGCAGCTTGGAAGGTCAACGGGATTCACCCCTCCACTTT. Residues: CASSLEGQRDSPLHF.

J is TRBJ1-2 and V is TRBV28; 8 nucleotides align to TRBD1. The CDR3 runs 13 residues. The germline V gene has CDR1 MDHEN and CDR2 SYDVKM. Trimming took 8 bases from V and 8 from J; bases not matched to a gene: 10. CDR3 sequence (DNA): TGTGCCAGCTTTTTCGACAGGGGAGAAGGCTACACCTTC. The encoded protein is CASFFDRGEGYTF.

The genes are TRBV12-3 or TRBV12-4 and TRBJ1-1; TRBD1 matches 8 bases. The CDR3 has 16 residues. V was pared by 2 bases and J by 4 bases, with 9 bases of the junction left unmatched. CDR3 amino acids: CASSLIPGRGPTEAFF. CDR3 nucleotide sequence: TGTGCCAGCAGTTTAATCCCGGGCAGGGGGCCCACTGAAGCTTTCTTT.

This clonotype is labeled medium-sized (0.01 to 0.1%). V is TRBV7-2 and J is TRBJ1-6; TRBD1 matches at 9 bases. The V gene end was trimmed by 1 base and the J gene end by 10 bases; junction bases not matched to a gene: 5. Germline values: CDR1 SGHTA, CDR2 FQGNSA. The CDR3 loop spans 15 amino acids. This CDR3 is CASSLVGQGGSPLHF. CDR3 DNA sequence: TGTGCCAGCAGCTTAGTGGGACAGGGAGGATCACCCCTCCACTTT.